This TCR beta chain was sequenced in a study of shared clonotypes between healthy human individuals (dated by TCRdb to between 2020 and 2021). As for the study more broadly: The cohort included a few men and a couple of women between 18 and 49 years of age. For each donor, CD4 naive and CD4 memory were each run on three plates, CD8 naive on two plates, and CD8 memory on one plate. To estimate repertoire size and how much clonotype sharing occurs between individuals, the study deeply sequenced the blood TCR repertoires of 4 to 6 healthy adults. Libraries were prepared and TCR repertoires were sequenced by different laboratories using diverse techniques, in order to increase sequencing depth and limit assay-specific biases. Each donor's leukapheresis produced roughly between roughly 0.85 and 9.5 billion PBMCs.

Using the deep immunoSEQ assay, multiplex PCR amplified TCR CDR3 regions from genomic DNA. For each cell subset, the extracted genomic DNA was distributed evenly across all wells of several immunoSEQ 96-well plates, and each plate served as one replicate. For sorted subsets, each replicate PCR was loaded with around 220 ng genomic DNA, equivalent to 25,000 to 35,000 T cell genomes. Purified libraries were measured with a Qubit 3.0 fluorometer, size-checked on a Bioanalyzer 2100, and measured again with the KAPA Library Quantification kit. A separate single-read 150-cycle Illumina NextSeq 550 flow cell was used to sequence each immunoSEQ 96-well plate. Per the original workflow: Because the immunoSEQ output held only junctional sequences and lacked quality scores, the filtering could not match the filtering applied to full-length reads. Sequences were annotated with PyIR, a Python wrapper for IgBLAST v1.9, using IMGT germline references to assign V/J genes and CDR3. Any read was removed if the V/J assignment was weak (E-value above 1e-6), the CDR3 was missing, or the read contained stop codons, out-of-frame junctions, or ambiguous translated residues. V3J clonotypes were defined by identical inferred V gene, J gene, and CDR3 amino acid sequence. To compute the percentage overlap between repertoires, the number of shared unique clonotypes was divided by the size of the smaller repertoire. RTK rarefaction, the Chao1 estimator, and Recon v2.1 estimates of unobserved clonotypes were used to assess repertoire richness. Generation probabilities for all TCRbeta clonotypes obtained by the gDNA method from four donors were computed using OLGA. Sourced from immuneACCESS, this table was stored by TCRdb with only in-frame sequences that have V and J called. A share of the clones is absent; for the studies checked, an unresolved V gene accounts for under half, and the remainder has no known explanation. The DNA gave D and trimming, while V, J and clone size come from that table. The sample table holds more than 400,000 clones, of which 90% to 96% were seen once. About 0.06% of the sample lies in the top ten.

Concerning this clone: Its antigen is still unknown. No per-base quality is available; no much larger clone lies one base away.

General conclusions and limits of the study: Clonotypes shared by all four sorted-subset donors showed higher generation probabilities than non-shared clonotypes. Even with the large sequencing depth, rarefaction of the sorted-subset datasets indicated that sequencing was incomplete. The genetic and exposure-history diversity represented was limited by the small number of donors. Only blood was sampled, and tissue TCR repertoires likely differ from those in blood. Naive subsets generally had larger estimated clonotype richness than memory subsets did. Pairwise subsampling led to the expectation that sequencing depth would affect the degree of clonotype sharing among donors. Across a handful of donors, roughly 5% of naive CD4, roughly 3.3% of naive CD8, around 2.5% of memory CD4, and under 0.45% of memory CD8 clonotypes were shared.

The CDR3 has 14 amino acids, counting the end cysteine and phenylalanine. The only DNA kept is the CDR3, 42 bases in frame from the first base. The CDR1 and CDR2 encoded by the germline V gene are MDHEN and SYDVKM. Between the V and J ends, shortened by 3 bases and 6 bases respectively, the junction contains 12 bases. The donors were healthy, HIV-negative adults with no recently reported acute infections or vaccinations. Every donor was a Caucasian adult living in Nashville, Tennessee, USA. CD4+ T cells were enriched through magnetic negative selection, after which naive cells were positively selected on CD45RA and the remaining negative fraction served as the memory subset. After blood collection by leukapheresis, PBMCs were isolated using Ficoll-Histopaque density gradient centrifugation and then cryopreserved in the vapor phase of liquid nitrogen. Analytical flow cytometry was used to check the purity and quantity of every magnetically sorted T cell population. Genomic DNA was isolated from every sorted fraction and measured by UV absorbance on a Nanodrop 2000c.

The TCR originated in a woman younger than 45 in good health. What was sequenced was naive CD4+ T cells sorted from blood. The sample's cell subset or site, from its label and the paper: CD45RA+ positively selected. Here the chain combines TRBV28 and TRBJ1-5; the D segment could be TRBD1, given 6 matching bases. The CDR3 protein is CASSFLGGPQPQHF. In nucleotide form, the sequence is TGTGCCAGCAGTTTTTTGGGGGGGCCTCAGCCCCAGCATTTT.